These 28 T cell receptor beta chains were sequenced from one sample in a study of blood T cell repertoires in COVID-19 (dated by TCRdb to 2019 to 2021). Preparation of the library involved the immunoSEQ multiplex PCR assay. The table comes from immuneACCESS by way of TCRdb, which keeps in-frame sequences with V and J called. Part of the clones is missing from these tables; in studies checked, under half for an unresolved V gene and the rest for unknown reasons. The sample profile shows around 18,000 clones; about nine tenths of them were found once. Of the sample, roughly an eighth is held by the ten largest clones. The sample consisted of peripheral blood. These receptors all come from a human donor in a cohort sampled during active COVID-19.

The V gene is TRBV5-4, the J gene TRBJ2-3; 7 nucleotides align to TRBD2. Germline V gives CDR1 SGHNT, CDR2 YYREEE (reference sequence). There are 16 residues in the CDR3. The V and J ends lost 0 bases and 4 bases, in that order; junction bases with no gene match: 8. The CDR3 protein is CASSLGETSQADTQYF. CDR3 bases: TGTGCCAGCAGCTTGGGCGAGACTAGCCAGGCAGATACGCAGTATTTT.

The chain couples TRBV6-2 or TRBV6-3 to TRBJ2-1, with a possible D match to TRBD2 (6 bases). CDR3 length equals 14 residues. Germline-derived CDR1 and CDR2 are MNHEY and SVGEGT. V was shortened by 10 bases and J by 4 bases, with 17 bases between the two germline ends. Here the CDR3 reads CANSPRREYNEQFF. CDR3 bases: TGTGCCAACAGCCCGAGGAGGGAGTACAATGAGCAGTTCTTC.

The chain recombines TRBV7-9 with TRBJ1-2; TRBD1 agrees at 8 bases. This CDR3 spans 14 amino acids. Germline CDR1 and CDR2: SEHNR and FQNEAQ (reference sequence). V shed 2 bases and J 4 bases; nucleotides not matched to a gene: 3. In DNA form, the CDR3 reads TGTGCCAGCAGCTTATCCGGACAGGGCTATGGCTACACCTTC. Translation: CASSLSGQGYGYTF.

The chain joins TRBV19 to TRBJ2-2, with 12 nucleotides matching TRBD2. CDR3 size: 16 residues. Trimming at V came to 7 bases and at J to 3 bases, leaving 6 bases not matched to a gene. Germline values: CDR1 LNHDA, CDR2 SQIVND (reference sequence). CDR3 amino acids: CASTSGLAGYTGELFF. Here the CDR3 DNA reads TGTGCCAGTACCTCCGGACTAGCGGGATACACCGGGGAGCTGTTTTTT.

The V gene is TRBV15, the J gene TRBJ1-1; tentatively, D is TRBD1 (6 bases). The V and J ends lost 4 bases and 4 bases respectively, with 10 bases between them. The germline V gene encodes CDR1 LNHNV and CDR2 YYDKDF (reference sequence). There are 13 residues in the CDR3. The CDR3 reads CATSILDSTEAFF. The CDR3, as DNA: TGTGCCACCAGCATACTGGACAGCACTGAAGCTTTCTTT.

This clone showed up just once. The gene calls are TRBV2 and TRBJ2-1, with 10 nucleotides matching TRBD2. Unmatched junction bases numbered 6, after V lost 4 bases and J lost 9 bases. CDR3 length equals 14 residues. From germline, CDR1 is SNHLY and CDR2 FYNNEI. CDR3 region: CASSGSGGAFEQFF. In nucleotides, the CDR3 is TGTGCCAGCAGTGGGAGCGGGGGGGCCTTTGAGCAGTTCTTC.

This chain uses TRBV7-8 with TRBJ1-2; no clear D. Germline-derived CDR1 and CDR2 are SGHVS and FQNEAQ. The V and J ends lost 5 bases and 9 bases respectively, with 25 bases between them. This CDR3 is 16 amino acids long. CDR3 in amino acids: CASSPSPEAGHKSYTF. DNA for the CDR3: TGTGCCAGCAGCCCTTCCCCGGAAGCAGGCCATAAGAGCTACACCTTC.

The chain has TRBV7-2 and TRBJ1-5; perhaps TRBD1 as D (5 bases). The length of the CDR3 is 15 residues. V shed 1 base and J shed 2 bases, with 9 bases lying between them. Germline assignment: CDR1 SGHTA and CDR2 FQGNSA. CDR3 sequence reads: CASSLEGHGNQPQHF. The CDR3 DNA follows: TGTGCCAGCAGCTTAGAGGGGCACGGCAATCAGCCCCAGCATTTT.

This chain uses TRBV6-5 with TRBJ1-4, with 8 positions matching TRBD1. The ends lost 10 bases at V and 3 bases at J; junction bases unmatched: 1. From germline, CDR1 is MNHEY and CDR2 SVGAGI. This CDR3 spans 12 amino acids. The CDR3 reads CAIQGANEKLFF. For the CDR3, the DNA is TGTGCCATACAGGGGGCTAATGAAAAACTGTTTTTT.

The chain has TRBV29-1 and TRBJ1-1; 7 nucleotides line up with TRBD1. Germline assignment: CDR1 SQVTM and CDR2 ANQGSEA. V lost 8 bases and J lost 1; bases outside the gene matches: 7. This CDR3 has 13 residues. CDR3 in DNA: TGCAGCACCACGACAGGGACGAACACTGAAGCTTTCTTT. Translating it yields CSTTTGTNTEAFF.

The genes are TRBV6-6 and TRBJ1-2, with 10 bases lining up with TRBD1. Germline CDR1 reads MNHNY; CDR2 reads SVGAGI (reference sequence). With V trimmed by 5 bases and J by 6 bases, 18 bases remained unmatched. The CDR3 is 18 amino acids. The CDR3 is CASSRPEARDRGEHGYTF. CDR3 sequence (DNA): TGTGCCAGCAGTCGGCCGGAAGCTCGGGACAGGGGTGAACATGGCTACACCTTC.

Only one count was recorded for this clone. The chain is built from TRBV28 and TRBJ2-5; 7 nucleotides line up with TRBD2. The CDR3 runs to 15 residues. Unmatched junction bases numbered 13, after V lost 6 bases and J lost 6 bases. Germline loops: CDR1 MDHEN, CDR2 SYDVKM. The CDR3 protein is CASSLERTRLKTQYF. As DNA, the CDR3 is TGTGCCAGCAGCCTTGAAAGGACTAGATTGAAGACCCAGTACTTC.

The genes are TRBV5-1 and TRBJ2-7, with 11 bases aligning to TRBD1. The CDR3 runs to 14 residues. Germline V CDR1 and CDR2: SGHRS, YFSETQ. V dropped 4 bases and J dropped 4; count of bases not matched to a gene: 4. As DNA, the CDR3 is TGCGCCAGCAGCGTGGACAGGGGGCATTACGAGCAGTACTTC. Translating it yields CASSVDRGHYEQYF.

The chain joins TRBV3-1 (or the pseudogene TRBV3-2) to TRBJ1-1; D is uncertain. This CDR3 has 15 amino acids. Germline CDR1 and CDR2: LGHDT and YNNKEL (reference sequence). V was shortened by 1 base and J by 0 bases, with 9 bases between the two germline ends. In DNA form, the CDR3 reads TGTGCCAGCAGCCAAGCAGGCGCCATGAACACTGAAGCTTTCTTT. Encoded protein: CASSQAGAMNTEAFF.

V is TRBV5-4 and J is TRBJ1-3, with TRBD1 as a possible D gene (5 bases). The V gene lost 0 bases and the J gene lost 5 bases, with 9 bases spanning the gap. CDR1 and CDR2 from the germline V gene are SGHNT and YYREEE (reference sequence). The CDR3 has 14 amino acids. The CDR3 loop is CASSLGQTRNTIYF. CDR3 coding DNA: TGTGCCAGCAGCTTGGGACAGACCAGAAACACCATATATTTT.

The genes are TRBV28 and TRBJ1-2, with 7 bases lining up with TRBD1. This CDR3 has 18 residues. Germline CDR1 reads MDHEN; CDR2 reads SYDVKM. V shed 6 bases and J 4 bases; nucleotides not matched to a gene: 20. The CDR3: CASRESAPTGQIGYGYTF. CDR3 nucleotide sequence: TGTGCCAGCAGGGAGTCGGCCCCGACAGGGCAAATAGGCTATGGCTACACCTTC.

The chain uses TRBV19 and TRBJ2-3; D might be TRBD2 (7 bases). CDR1 is LNHDA, CDR2 SQIVND, per germline (reference sequence). V dropped 6 bases and J dropped 5 bases, with 21 bases sitting between them. This CDR3 comprises 16 residues. The CDR3 region is CASSPLRGGPEDTQYF. For the CDR3, the DNA is TGTGCCAGTAGCCCCCTGAGGGGGGGGCCGGAAGATACGCAGTATTTT. The full variable domain, rest sourced from reference TRBV19 and TRBJ2-3, is DGGITQSPKYLFRKEGQNVTLSCEQNLNHDAMYWYRQDPGQGLRLIYYSQIVNDFQKGDIAEGYSVSREKKESFPLTVTSAQKNPTAFYLCASSPLRGGPEDTQYFGPGTRLTVL.

This rearrangement joins TRBV6-2 or TRBV6-3 to TRBJ2-4; 10 nucleotides line up with TRBD1. This CDR3 region has 15 residues. CDR1 MNHEY and CDR2 SVGEGT come from the germline V gene. Trimming cost V 4 bases and J 7 bases; bases outside gene matches: 7. CDR3 nucleotides: TGTGCCAGCAGTTCCGGGGACAGGGGCTGGAACATTCAGTACTTC. The encoded protein is CASSSGDRGWNIQYF.

The CDR3 is CASSEARDRAGNTIYF. CDR3 nucleotide sequence: TGTGCCAGCAGTGAAGCCCGGGACAGGGCTGGAAACACCATATATTTT. The chain couples TRBV6-1 to TRBJ1-3; 9 nucleotides agree with TRBD1. V lost 0 bases to trimming and J lost 2 bases; unmatched junction nucleotides: 2. CDR1 is MNHNS and CDR2 is SASEGT in the germline V gene. The CDR3 length is 16 residues.

The DNA for the CDR3 is TGTGCCAGTAGTATAGATTTGGGGACTAAAAACACCGGGGAGCTGTTTTTT. Protein: CASSIDLGTKNTGELFF. The chain employs TRBV19 and TRBJ2-2; 7 bases map to TRBD2. CDR3 length: 17 amino acids. CDR1 is LNHDA and CDR2 is SQIVND in the germline V gene (reference sequence). After removal of 0 bases from V and 2 bases from J, the junction contained 6 bases not matched to a gene.

This chain uses TRBV29-1 with TRBJ1-1; 10 bases align to TRBD1. Germline V CDR1 and CDR2: SQVTM, ANQGSEA. The V and J ends lost 7 bases and 4 bases, in that order; junction bases with no gene match: 6. The CDR3 sequence is 13 residues long. The chain's CDR3 is CSARTGGSTEAFF. The CDR3 DNA follows: TGCAGCGCCAGGACAGGGGGAAGCACTGAAGCTTTCTTT.

This rearrangement joins TRBV5-1 to TRBJ1-4; possibly TRBD1 for D (6 bases). The CDR3 consists of 15 residues. V gave up 0 bases and J gave up 4 bases, with 10 bases separating them. CDR1 and CDR2 (germline): SGHRS, YFSETQ. The chain's CDR3 is CASSLVGTYNEKLFF. The CDR3, as DNA: TGCGCCAGCAGCTTGGTCGGGACATATAATGAAAAACTGTTTTTT.

CDR3 DNA: TGTGCCGGAAATCGGGGACTCGGTGAGACCCAGTACTTC. It is translated as CAGNRGLGETQYF. The chain is built from TRBV30 and TRBJ2-5, with a weak D call TRBD2 (6 bases). The V end was cut by 8 bases, the J end by 5 bases, with 18 bases between. The germline V gene has CDR1 GTSNPN and CDR2 SVGIG (reference sequence). The CDR3 totals 13 residues.

V and J are TRBV19 and TRBJ1-2, with TRBD1 identical over 8 bases. V was pared by 8 bases and J by 4 bases, with 15 bases of the junction left unmatched. There are 16 residues in the CDR3. Germline V gene lookup returns CDR1 LNHDA and CDR2 SQIVND (reference sequence). The CDR3 DNA follows: TGTGCCAGTCTTTCCCAGCCAGGGGGCAAGGGCTATGGCTACACCTTC. This sequence encodes CASLSQPGGKGYGYTF.

The chain uses TRBV6-5 and TRBJ2-5; 11 bases match TRBD1. The CDR3 totals 15 residues. Losses at the gene ends were 6 bases for V and 6 bases for J; bases not matched to a gene: 9. CDR1 is MNHEY, CDR2 SVGAGI, per germline. CDR3 region: CASRGDRGVWQTQYF. The CDR3 DNA reads TGTGCCAGCAGAGGGGACAGGGGGGTTTGGCAGACCCAGTACTTC.

This chain joins TRBV27 and TRBJ1-1; 8 bases align to TRBD1. CDR3 length equals 16 residues. With 2 bases clipped from V and 1 base from J, the junction kept 6 bases outside the gene matches. Germline-derived CDR1 and CDR2 are MNHEY and SMNVEV (reference sequence). The CDR3 spells CASSLGYRGWNTEAFF. DNA for the CDR3: TGTGCCAGCAGTTTAGGATACAGGGGGTGGAACACTGAAGCTTTCTTT.

The rearrangement uses TRBV27 and TRBJ1-5; 10 positions agree with TRBD1. Looked up from germline, CDR1 is MNHEY and CDR2 is SMNVEV (reference sequence). This CDR3 comprises 17 residues. The V and J ends lost 2 bases and 9 bases, in that order; junction bases with no gene match: 13. CDR3 nucleotide sequence: TGTGCCAGCAGTTTAATTCGACAGGGGGCTGGTGTGTGGCCCCAGCATTTT. This codes for CASSLIRQGAGVWPQHF.

Only one count was recorded for this clone. This rearrangement joins TRBV19 to TRBJ2-1; TRBD2 matches at 7 bases. Germline loops: CDR1 LNHDA, CDR2 SQIVND (reference sequence). This CDR3 is built from 14 residues. The V and J ends lost 5 bases and 3 bases, in that order; junction bases with no gene match: 4. The CDR3 bases are TGTGCCAGTAGTTTTCGGGAGGTCTACAATGAGCAGTTCTTC. Its protein product is CASSFREVYNEQFF.